This is a list of T cell receptor beta chains from one sample in a study of control samples from healthy donors and cancer patients. Sequencing was performed with immunoSEQ multiplex PCR; in TCRdb, only in-frame clones are kept and a portion is missing. The sample includes over 75,000 clones, about nine tenths of them seen just once. What was sequenced was blood. These receptors originate from a man aged 25-40 years in good health. Each CDR3 is given with its conserved first and last residue. The D gene is left open where the match is weak. Some rows have no size entry. The others give once, few or many, or a class for an expanded clone.

once	TRBV28	.	TRBJ2-7	CASSSARRTARSIGQYF	TGTGCCAGCAGTTCCGCCCGTCGTACTGCTCGTTCGATAGGGCAGTACTTC
.	TRBV19	.	TRBJ1-3	CASSTPLGSGNTIYF	TGTGCCAGTAGTACTCCGCTGGGCTCTGGAAACACCATATATTTT
once	TRBV11-2	TRBD1	TRBJ1-1	CASSLGGQGVIMNTEAFF	TGTGCCAGCAGCTTAGGGGGACAGGGGGTTATTATGAACACTGAAGCTTTCTTT
.	TRBV5-4	TRBD2	TRBJ2-3	CASSLFALLAGGPSTDTQYF	TGTGCCAGCAGCTTGTTTGCGTTACTCGCGGGGGGGCCAAGCACAGATACGCAGTATTTT
.	TRBV24-1	TRBD1	TRBJ2-7	CATSEMGQGYEQYF	TGTGCCACCAGTGAAATGGGACAGGGGTACGAGCAGTACTTC
once	TRBV7-9	TRBD1	TRBJ2-7	CASSEAGGLLYEQYF	TGTGCCAGCAGTGAAGCAGGGGGCTTACTCTACGAGCAGTACTTC
.	TRBV18	TRBD1	TRBJ1-3	CASSPFEGQGVTGNTIYF	TGTGCCAGCTCACCTTTCGAGGGACAGGGGGTCACTGGAAACACCATATATTTT
.	TRBV15	.	TRBJ1-5	CATSGEWGRNQPQHF	TGTGCCACCAGCGGAGAATGGGGCCGCAATCAGCCCCAGCATTTT
.	TRBV12-3/TRBV12-4	.	TRBJ1-1	CASSSGGAFF	TGTGCCAGCAGTTCCGGCGGGGCTTTCTTT
.	TRBV7-8	.	TRBJ1-6	CASSLAQGPRSSYNSPLHF	TGTGCCAGCAGCTTAGCGCAGGGTCCGAGGAGCTCCTATAATTCACCCCTCCACTTT
.	TRBV18	TRBD1	TRBJ1-3	CASSPGTGSSGNTIYF	TGTGCCAGCTCACCTGGGACAGGGTCCTCTGGAAACACCATATATTTT
few	TRBV27	TRBD2	TRBJ2-7	CASSSGTSSGEQYF	TGTGCCAGCAGTTCAGGGACTAGCTCGGGCGAGCAGTACTTC
.	TRBV7-2	TRBD1	TRBJ1-1	CASSAQGQVMNTEAFF	TGTGCCAGCAGCGCCCAGGGACAGGTCATGAACACTGAAGCTTTCTTT
.	TRBV9	TRBD1	TRBJ2-5	CASSEGQGRETQYF	TGTGCCAGCAGCGAGGGACAGGGGAGGGAGACCCAGTACTTC
.	TRBV6-5	.	TRBJ1-1	CASSNDGNTEAFF	TGTGCCAGCAGTAACGACGGCAACACTGAAGCTTTCTTT
.	TRBV7-3	TRBD2	TRBJ2-3	CASSLTGRADTQYF	TGTGCCAGCAGCTTAACCGGGAGGGCGGATACGCAGTATTTT
.	TRBV4-1	.	TRBJ2-1	CASSPGMDEQFF	TGCGCCAGCAGCCCTGGAATGGATGAGCAGTTCTTC
once	TRBV18	.	TRBJ2-7	CASSPPDTTPYEQYF	TGTGCCAGCTCACCACCGGACACGACCCCCTACGAGCAGTACTTC
.	TRBV28	.	TRBJ1-3	CASSLLSSGNTIYF	TGTGCCAGCAGTTTATTAAGCTCTGGAAACACCATATATTTT
.	TRBV27	TRBD2	TRBJ2-1	CASTRASGSSYNEQFF	TGTGCCAGCACCCGCGCTAGCGGGAGCTCCTACAATGAGCAGTTCTTC
.	TRBV7-2	.	TRBJ2-1	CASSPGTLYNEQFF	TGTGCCAGCAGCCCAGGGACTCTCTACAATGAGCAGTTCTTC
.	TRBV24-1	TRBD2	TRBJ2-1	CATKAGGNNEQFF	TGTGCCACCAAGGCGGGGGGGAACAATGAGCAGTTCTTC
.	TRBV10-3	.	TRBJ2-5	CAISDRISQETQYF	TGTGCCATCAGTGATCGGATATCCCAAGAGACCCAGTACTTC
.	TRBV4-1	TRBD1	TRBJ1-1	CASSQVGTGEAFF	TGCGCCAGCAGCCAAGTAGGGACAGGGGAAGCTTTCTTT
.	TRBV12-3/TRBV12-4	.	TRBJ1-5	CASKLSNQPQHF	TGTGCCAGCAAATTAAGCAATCAGCCCCAGCATTTT
.	TRBV6-5	.	TRBJ1-5	CASSRGRGGDQPQHF	TGTGCCAGCAGCAGGGGCAGGGGTGGCGATCAGCCCCAGCATTTT
.	TRBV6-2/TRBV6-3	.	TRBJ1-1	CASSYSGRQNTEAFF	TGTGCCAGCAGTTACTCTGGTCGGCAGAACACTGAAGCTTTCTTT
once	TRBV6-2/TRBV6-3	TRBD1	TRBJ2-3	CASSYFTGGADTQYF	TGTGCCAGCAGTTACTTCACAGGGGGAGCAGATACGCAGTATTTT
.	TRBV9	TRBD1	TRBJ1-2	CASSPRPGTGLNYGYTF	TGTGCCAGCAGCCCACGTCCCGGGACAGGCCTTAACTATGGCTACACCTTC
few	TRBV6-1	.	TRBJ1-2	CASSEGSDINYGYTF	TGTGCCAGCAGTGAAGGGTCAGACATTAACTATGGCTACACCTTC
once	TRBV29-1	.	TRBJ2-5	CSVGIGTAQETQYF	TGCAGCGTTGGGATAGGGACGGCCCAAGAGACCCAGTACTTC
.	TRBV28	.	TRBJ1-1	CASSFPTGQAENTEAFF	TGTGCCAGCAGTTTCCCCACGGGTCAAGCTGAGAACACTGAAGCTTTCTTT
.	TRBV19	.	TRBJ2-3	CASTASASTDTQYF	TGTGCCAGTACGGCTAGCGCAAGCACAGATACGCAGTATTTT
.	TRBV3-1/TRBV3-2	TRBD2	TRBJ2-5	CASSQVIAGETQYF	TGTGCCAGCAGCCAAGTAATAGCGGGAGAGACCCAGTACTTC
.	TRBV5-1	.	TRBJ1-5	CASSLGGGNQPQHF	TGCGCCAGCAGCTTGGGGGGGGGCAATCAGCCCCAGCATTTT
.	TRBV9	.	TRBJ2-7	CASSAGYEQYF	TGTGCCAGCAGCGCGGGATACGAGCAGTACTTC
.	TRBV18	.	TRBJ1-2	CASSPRPAGDDYGYTF	TGTGCCAGCTCGCCTCGCCCGGCAGGGGACGACTATGGCTACACCTTC
.	TRBV15	TRBD1	TRBJ1-6	CATSRGQGGTSPLHF	TGTGCCACCAGCAGAGGGCAGGGGGGCACTTCACCCCTCCACTTT
.	TRBV7-2	.	TRBJ2-2	CASSSVETGELFF	TGTGCCAGCAGCTCAGTAGAAACCGGGGAGCTGTTTTTT
.	TRBV30	TRBD1	TRBJ2-1	CAWSVTDRDRNEQFF	TGTGCCTGGAGTGTAACGGACAGGGACAGGAATGAGCAGTTCTTC
once	TRBV7-9	TRBD1	TRBJ2-1	CASSYGDRTSNEQFF	TGTGCCAGCAGCTATGGGGACAGAACGTCCAATGAGCAGTTCTTC
.	TRBV5-1	TRBD1	TRBJ1-1	CASSSGTANTEAFF	TGCGCCAGCAGCTCGGGGACAGCGAACACTGAAGCTTTCTTT
.	TRBV5-1	TRBD2	TRBJ2-5	CASTLGRGGIQETQYF	TGCGCCAGCACCCTCGGCCGGGGGGGGATTCAAGAGACCCAGTACTTC
.	TRBV29-1	TRBD2	TRBJ2-1	CSVVPGLAVNEQFF	TGCAGCGTTGTACCGGGACTAGCGGTGAATGAGCAGTTCTTC
.	TRBV5-1	TRBD1	TRBJ1-1	CASSLGQGYAEAFF	TGCGCCAGCAGCTTGGGACAGGGCTATGCTGAAGCTTTCTTT
.	TRBV9	.	TRBJ2-1	CASSPHDSGWDNEQFF	TGTGCCAGCAGCCCACATGACAGTGGTTGGGACAATGAGCAGTTCTTC